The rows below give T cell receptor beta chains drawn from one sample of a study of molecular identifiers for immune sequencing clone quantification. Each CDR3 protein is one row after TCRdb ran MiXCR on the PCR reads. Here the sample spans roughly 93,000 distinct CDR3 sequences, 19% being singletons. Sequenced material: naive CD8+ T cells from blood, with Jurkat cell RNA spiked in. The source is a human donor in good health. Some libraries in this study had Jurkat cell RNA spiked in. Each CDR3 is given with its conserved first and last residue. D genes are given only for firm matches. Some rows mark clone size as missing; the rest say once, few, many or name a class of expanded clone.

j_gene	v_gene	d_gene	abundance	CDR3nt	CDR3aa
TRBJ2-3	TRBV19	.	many	TGTGCCAGTAGTATAGATTCCGGATACACAGATACGCAGTATTTT	CASSIDSGYTDTQYF
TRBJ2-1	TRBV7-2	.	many	TGTGCCAGCAGCTTAGTACGCCAGGGGTTATACAATGAGCAGTTCTTC	CASSLVRQGLYNEQFF
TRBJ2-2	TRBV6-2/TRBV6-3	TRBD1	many	TGTGCCAGCAGCCCACGGGACAGTCTTAACACCGGGGAGCTGTTTTTT	CASSPRDSLNTGELFF
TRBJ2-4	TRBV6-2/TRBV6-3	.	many	TGTGCCAGCAGCATCGGGGGGCACATTCAGTACTTC	CASSIGGHIQYF
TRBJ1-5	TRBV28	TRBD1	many	TGTGCCAGCAGCCAACCGACAGGGGCAGCGGGGAACAATCAGCCCCAGCATTTT	CASSQPTGAAGNNQPQHF
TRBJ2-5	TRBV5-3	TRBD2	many	TGTGCCAGAAGCTTACCGTGTCCTAGCGGGGAGCAAGAGACCCAGTACTTC	CARSLPCPSGEQETQYF
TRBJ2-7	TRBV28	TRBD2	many	TGTGCCAGCAGTTTCAGGGGACTAGCGGGATTGGAGCAGTACTTC	CASSFRGLAGLEQYF
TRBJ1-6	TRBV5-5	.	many	TGTGCCAGCAGCCAAAATGGACATCTATCCTATAATTCACCCCTCCACTTT	CASSQNGHLSYNSPLHF
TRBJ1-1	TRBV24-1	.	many	TGTGCCACCAGCCCTGCGGGCCGCACTGAAGCTTTCTTT	CATSPAGRTEAFF
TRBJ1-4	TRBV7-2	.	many	TGTGCCAGCAGCCCTTGGGAAACTAATGAAAAACTGTTTTTT	CASSPWETNEKLFF
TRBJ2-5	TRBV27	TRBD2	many	TGTGCCAGCAGTTTGTACGGGACTAGCGGGAGGGTCTTTCCAGAGACCCAGTACTTC	CASSLYGTSGRVFPETQYF
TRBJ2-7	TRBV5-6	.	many	TGTGCCAGCAGCCAGAGAGGACAGTCCTACGAGCAGTACTTC	CASSQRGQSYEQYF
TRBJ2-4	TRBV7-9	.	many	TGTGCCAGCAGCTTATCAAGCGAATTAGCCAAAAACATTCAGTACTTC	CASSLSSELAKNIQYF
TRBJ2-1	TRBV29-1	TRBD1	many	TGCAGCGTTGAAGACCTTAGACAGGGGCGGGTCAATGAGCAGTTCTTC	CSVEDLRQGRVNEQFF
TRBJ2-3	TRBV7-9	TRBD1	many	TGTGCCAGCAGACATAGGGACAGAGCATACACAGATACGCAGTATTTT	CASRHRDRAYTDTQYF
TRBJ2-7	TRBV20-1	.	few	TGCAGTGCTAGAGACCTTTCCTTAGCGCTTCCCTACGAGCAGTACTTC	CSARDLSLALPYEQYF
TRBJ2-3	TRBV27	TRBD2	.	TGTGCCAGCAGTTTGAATTCACTAGCGGGGGAGTTTAGCACAGATACGCAGTATTTT	CASSLNSLAGEFSTDTQYF
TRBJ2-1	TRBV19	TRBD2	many	TGTGCCAGTAGTATCTACCATGAGGCGGGAGTGAATGAGCAGTTCTTC	CASSIYHEAGVNEQFF
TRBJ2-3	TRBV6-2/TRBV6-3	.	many	TGTGCCAGCAGTTTTGGGCATCATACGCAGTATTTT	CASSFGHHTQYF
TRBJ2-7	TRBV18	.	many	TGTGCCAGCTCACCGCGAGGGGACTACGAGCAGTACTTC	CASSPRGDYEQYF
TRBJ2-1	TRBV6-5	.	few	TGTGCCAGCAGCGTAGGGCTCGCCAATGAGCAGTTCTTC	CASSVGLANEQFF
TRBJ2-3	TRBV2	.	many	TGTGCCAGCAGTGGGGGGGCCCCAGATACGCAGTATTTT	CASSGGAPDTQYF
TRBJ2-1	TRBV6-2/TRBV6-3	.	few	TGTGCCAGCAGTACCCGGAGGGCGAACTTATACAATGAGCAGTTCTTC	CASSTRRANLYNEQFF
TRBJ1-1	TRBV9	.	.	TGTGCCAGCAGCGTAGGGGAGAACTTTCCTGAAGCTTTCTTT	CASSVGENFPEAFF
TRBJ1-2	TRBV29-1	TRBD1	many	TGCAGCGTAGACGACAGGGGGCTTTATGGCTACACCTTC	CSVDDRGLYGYTF
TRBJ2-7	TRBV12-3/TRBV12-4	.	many	TGTGCCAGCAGTTACGGGGGCCCCTACGAGCAGTACTTC	CASSYGGPYEQYF
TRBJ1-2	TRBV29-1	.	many	TGCAGCGTTGAACCTACAGGGTACGACGGCTACACCTTC	CSVEPTGYDGYTF
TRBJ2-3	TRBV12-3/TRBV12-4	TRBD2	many	TGTGCCAGCATCCTAGCGGGAACCACAGATACGCAGTATTTT	CASILAGTTDTQYF
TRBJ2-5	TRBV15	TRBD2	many	TGTGCCACCTGGGGACTAGCGAGTCAAGAGACCCAGTACTTC	CATWGLASQETQYF
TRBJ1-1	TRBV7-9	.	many	TGTGCCAGCAGCTTATTAGTCGGAGCGAAAACTGAAGCTTTCTTT	CASSLLVGAKTEAFF
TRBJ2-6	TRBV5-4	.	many	TGTGCCAGCAGAACAGCATGGGGGGCCAACGTCCTGACTTTC	CASRTAWGANVLTF
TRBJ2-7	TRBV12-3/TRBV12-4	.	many	TGTGCCAGCACCGCCCTGCCCGGGGGTGAGCAGTACTTC	CASTALPGGEQYF
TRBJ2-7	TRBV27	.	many	TGTGCCAGCAGCAGCGGACGTACCTCCTACGAGCAGTACTTC	CASSSGRTSYEQYF
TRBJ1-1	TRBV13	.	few	TGTGCCAGCAGCCCTAGCGGGACCCTAAGAGCGAACACTGAAGCTTTCTTT	CASSPSGTLRANTEAFF
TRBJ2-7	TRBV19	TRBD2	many	TGTGCCAGTAGTATTTCTAGCGGGAGTTACGAGCAGTACTTC	CASSISSGSYEQYF
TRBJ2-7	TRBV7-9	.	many	TGTGCCAGCAGCTTCACGTACGAGCAGTACTTC	CASSFTYEQYF
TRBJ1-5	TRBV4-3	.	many	TGCGCCAGCAGCCAAGAGTCCTACGGCAATCAGCCCCAGCATTTT	CASSQESYGNQPQHF
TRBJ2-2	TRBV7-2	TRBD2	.	TGTGCCAGCAGCTTATGGGTAGCGGGGGCCAACACCGGGGAGCTGTTTTTT	CASSLWVAGANTGELFF
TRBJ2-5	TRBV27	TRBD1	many	TGTGCCAGCAGTTCGAGAACAGGGGTTTTCCAAGAGACCCAGTACTTC	CASSSRTGVFQETQYF
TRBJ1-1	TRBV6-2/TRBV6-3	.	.	TGTGCCAGCAGTTACCACGGGGCTGGGACTGAAGCTTTCTTT	CASSYHGAGTEAFF
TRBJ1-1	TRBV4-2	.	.	TGTGCCAGCAGCCGGACGGACAGTCTGGACACTGAAGCTTTCTTT	CASSRTDSLDTEAFF
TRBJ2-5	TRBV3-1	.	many	TGTGCCAGCAGCTTTCGGGCCTGGGAGACCCAGTACTTC	CASSFRAWETQYF
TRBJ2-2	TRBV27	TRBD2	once	TGTACCAGCAGTGAGGGACTAGCGCTTAACACCGGGGAGCTGTTTTTT	CTSSEGLALNTGELFF
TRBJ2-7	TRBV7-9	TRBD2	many	TGTGCCAGCAGCTTAGCGTCGGGACTAGCAGTTTACGAGCAGTACTTC	CASSLASGLAVYEQYF
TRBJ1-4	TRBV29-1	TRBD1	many	TGCAGCGTCGGGACAGGGGGAGGTGAAAAACTGTTTTTT	CSVGTGGGEKLFF